The 27 T cell receptor beta chains reported below all come from one sample, sequenced in a study of CD8+ T cells in alopecia areata. It was cDNA, reverse transcribed from extracted RNA, that served as the sequencing template. The repertoire was sequenced with immunoSEQ multiplex PCR; TCRdb's copy has only in-frame clones and lacks some. The sample holds some 4,000 clones, 63% seen once. Treatment reported: oral pan-JAK inhibitor, 5-10 mg twice daily. Researchers took lesional scalp punch biopsies and peripheral blood from people who were alopecia areata patients. Sequencing was performed on skin, taken at week 4, from a patient treated with tofacitinib. All receptors come from a human donor with alopecia areata.

J is TRBJ2-7 and V is TRBV5-1; D not resolved. The V gene lost 5 bases and the J gene lost 0 bases, with 6 bases spanning the gap. The length of the CDR3 is 12 residues. The V gene's germline CDR1 is SGHRS and CDR2 YFSETQ. CDR3 nucleotide sequence: TGCGCCAGCAGTCAAACCTCCTACGAGCAGTACTTC. Protein: CASSQTSYEQYF. Drawing the rest from reference TRBV5-1 and TRBJ2-7, the complete variable domain is KAGVTQTPRYLIKTRGQQVTLSCSPISGHRSVSWYQQTPGQGLQFLFEYFSETQRNKGNFPGRFSGRQFSNSRSEMNVSTLELGDSALYLCASSQTSYEQYFGPGTRLTVT.

This chain uses TRBV29-1 with TRBJ1-2; 7 bases map to TRBD1. The CDR3 sequence is 12 residues long. J gave up 5 bases and V 3 bases, and 3 bases lay outside the gene matches. The germline V gene encodes CDR1 SQVTM and CDR2 ANQGSEA. The CDR3 here is CSVDGTAYGYTF. The CDR3, as DNA: TGCAGCGTTGACGGGACAGCGTATGGCTACACCTTC. Together with reference TRBV29-1 and TRBJ1-2, the CDR3 gives the full variable domain: SAVISQKPSRDICQRGTSLTIQCQVDSQVTMMFWYRQQPGQSLTLIATANQGSEATYESGFVIDKFPISRPNLTFSTLTVSNMSPEDSSIYLCSVDGTAYGYTFGSGTRLTVV.

With respect to this clone: The final CDR3 position lacks the conserved phenylalanine or tryptophan, pointing to a likely read error. The limits of the CDR3 on the DNA are not certain, so only TCRdb's listed CDR3 is given. This CDR3 is CSVGPGTPV. The chain is built from TRBV29-1 and TRBJ1-1. The CDR3 has 9 residues if both end residues are counted. Germline CDR1 is SQVTM and CDR2 is ANQGSEA.

The chain employs TRBV5-1 and TRBJ2-7, with 10 bases that match TRBD2. This CDR3 contains 12 residues. Germline V gives CDR1 SGHRS, CDR2 YFSETQ. The V and J ends lost 7 bases and 4 bases, in that order; junction bases with no gene match: 2. CDR3 bases: TGCGCCAGCTCTAGCGGGAGTTACGAGCAGTACTTC. Protein: CASSSGSYEQYF.

The chain recombines TRBV25-1 with TRBJ2-5; D call uncertain. Deletions cut 3 bases from V and 8 bases from J, with 7 bases between. Germline CDR1 and CDR2: MGHDK and SYGVNS. This CDR3 has 11 amino acids. In DNA, the CDR3 is TGTGCCAGCAGTGATGGTCCTACCCAGTACTTC. As protein: CASSDGPTQYF. Variable domain in full (rest from reference TRBV25-1 and TRBJ2-5): EADIYQTPRYLVIGTGKKITLECSQTMGHDKMYWYQQDPGMELHLIHYSYGVNSTEKGDLSSESTVSRIRTEHFPLTLESARPSHTSQYLCASSDGPTQYFGPGTRLLVL.

V usage is TRBV4-2 and J usage is TRBJ2-5; TRBD2 matches at 13 bases. Germline lookup yields CDR1 LGHNA and CDR2 YNFKEQ. The V and J ends lost 0 bases and 5 bases, in that order; junction bases with no gene match: 6. CDR3 length equals 17 residues. In DNA form, the CDR3 reads TGTGCCAGCAGCCAAGATCGGGAGACTAGCGGGAGGGAGACCCAGTACTTC. It is translated as CASSQDRETSGRETQYF.

Within the sample, this clone is large. The chain links TRBV6-6 to TRBJ2-3; no clear D. Germline loops: CDR1 MNHNY, CDR2 SVGAGI (reference sequence). The CDR3 covers 15 residues. V was pared by 2 bases and J by 0 bases, with 9 bases between. CDR3 in amino acids: CASSYDGKSTDTQYF. For the CDR3, the DNA is TGTGCCAGCAGTTACGACGGAAAAAGCACAGATACGCAGTATTTT.

This sequence joins TRBV29-1 and TRBJ1-1; D call uncertain. The length of the CDR3 is 12 residues. The ends were cut back, 1 base at V and 6 bases at J, with 9 bases in the middle. In germline, CDR1 is SQVTM, CDR2 ANQGSEA. In DNA form, the CDR3 reads TGCAGCGTTGAAGGAGGCATCGCTGAAGCTTTCTTT. This encodes CSVEGGIAEAFF.

The chain combines TRBV11-2 with TRBJ2-5; 11 bases are shared with TRBD2. V gave up 0 bases and J gave up 1 base; unmatched junction bases: 4. This CDR3 has 17 residues. Germline assignment: CDR1 SGHAT and CDR2 FQNNGV. The CDR3 DNA sequence: TGTGCCAGCAGCTTAGAGGGACTAGCGGTTCGCCAAGAGACCCAGTACTTC. This encodes CASSLEGLAVRQETQYF.

J is TRBJ2-1 and V is TRBV29-1; a possible D gene is TRBD2 (5 bases). The germline CDR1 and CDR2 sequences are SQVTM and ANQGSEA. The CDR3 has 13 residues. V gave up 6 bases and J gave up 5 bases, with 14 bases separating them. As DNA, the CDR3 is TGCAGCGTAGTTCTAAACGGGGACAATGAGCAGTTCTTC. Translated: CSVVLNGDNEQFF.

This clone showed up just once. V gene TRBV4-1 combines with J gene TRBJ2-1; 8 bases are shared with TRBD2. The germline V gene has CDR1 MGHRA and CDR2 YSYEKL. J gave up 4 bases and V 1 base, and 3 bases lay outside the gene matches. This CDR3 is 15 amino acids long. CDR3 sequence reads: CASSQAGGPYNEQFF. The CDR3 coding sequence is TGCGCCAGCAGCCAAGCGGGAGGGCCATACAATGAGCAGTTCTTC.

The chain joins TRBV15 to TRBJ2-5; 7 bases are shared with TRBD2. This CDR3 spans 13 amino acids. V lost 5 bases to trimming and J lost 2 bases; unmatched junction nucleotides: 2. CDR1 is LNHNV and CDR2 is YYDKDF in the germline V gene (reference sequence). The CDR3 spells CATSQLAQETQYF. Written as DNA, the CDR3 is TGTGCCACCAGCCAACTAGCGCAAGAGACCCAGTACTTC. Based on the CDR3 plus reference TRBV15 and TRBJ2-5, the full variable domain is DAMVIQNPRYQVTQFGKPVTLSCSQTLNHNVMYWYQQKSSQAPKLLFHYYDKDFNNEADTPDNFQSRRPNTSFCFLDIRSPGLGDTAMYLCATSQLAQETQYFGPGTRLLVL.

The sample holds a few counts of this clone. Here the CDR3 reads CASSPGVNEQYF. In nucleotides, the CDR3 is TGTGCCAGCTCTCCGGGGGTTAACGAGCAGTACTTC. The J gene is TRBJ2-7, the V gene TRBV18, with D possibly TRBD2 on 6 matching bases. Trimming removed 6 bases at V and 5 bases at J, with 11 bases between. The germline gives CDR1 KGHSH, CDR2 LQKENI. The CDR3 is 12 residues long.

V is TRBV19 and J is TRBJ1-2; no reliable D call. CDR3 size: 13 residues. V was shortened by 3 bases and J by 2 bases, with 7 bases between the two germline ends. Germline-derived CDR1 and CDR2 are LNHDA and SQIVND (reference sequence). The CDR3: CASSMKGNYGYTF. CDR3 sequence (DNA): TGTGCCAGTAGTATGAAGGGCAACTATGGCTACACCTTC.

In this sample, this clone turned up a few times. V and J are TRBV4-3 and TRBJ2-6; D unclear. CDR1 LGHNA and CDR2 YSLEER come from the germline V gene. CDR3 length: 16 residues. Trimming took 1 base from V and 3 from J, leaving 10 bases between them. The CDR3 bases are TGCGCCAGCAGCCAAGGTGCCGTCGGTGGGGCCAACGTCCTGACTTTC. It translates to CASSQGAVGGANVLTF.

J is TRBJ2-7 and V is TRBV9; 12 nucleotides agree with TRBD2. Germline CDR1 SGDLS, CDR2 YYNGEE. With 0 bases clipped from V and 6 bases from J, the junction kept 4 bases outside the gene matches. The CDR3 length is 15 residues. CDR3 sequence: CASSVASTSGSEQYF. In DNA, the CDR3 is TGTGCCAGCAGCGTAGCCTCGACTAGCGGGAGCGAGCAGTACTTC. Drawing the rest from reference TRBV9 and TRBJ2-7, the complete variable domain is DSGVTQTPKHLITATGQRVTLRCSPRSGDLSVYWYQQSLDQGLQFLIQYYNGEERAKGNILERFSAQQFPDLHSELNLSSLELGDSALYFCASSVASTSGSEQYFGPGTRLTVT.

This clone ranks as large. The V call is TRBV7-2, the J call TRBJ2-7, with no clear D. Trimming shortened V by 5 bases and J by 3 bases, and 14 bases separated the two germline ends. Germline CDR1 is SGHTA and CDR2 is FQGNSA. The CDR3 loop spans 14 amino acids. CDR3 region: CASSSGGNYYEQYF. The CDR3 DNA sequence: TGTGCCAGCAGCAGTGGTGGCAATTACTACGAGCAGTACTTC.

The V gene is TRBV2, the J gene TRBJ2-2, with D hard to call. The CDR3 contains 15 residues. The V end was cut by 0 bases, the J end by 4 bases, with 9 bases between. Germline V gives CDR1 SNHLY, CDR2 FYNNEI. The CDR3 protein is CASSEAADGTGELFF. The CDR3 DNA follows: TGTGCCAGCAGTGAAGCGGCAGACGGCACCGGGGAGCTGTTTTTT.

This clone was counted once. V is TRBV2 and J is TRBJ1-1; 7 bases map to TRBD1. The CDR3 length is 13 residues. From germline, CDR1 is SNHLY and CDR2 FYNNEI. Trimming removed 5 bases from V and 4 bases from J; junction bases left unmatched: 4. The CDR3 sequence is CASSLQGTTEAFF. The CDR3 DNA reads as TGTGCCAGCAGTTTACAGGGGACCACTGAAGCTTTCTTT. The whole variable domain, filled in from reference TRBV2 and TRBJ1-1, reads EPEVTQTPSHQVTQMGQEVILRCVPISNHLYFYWYRQILGQKVEFLVSFYNNEISEKSEIFDDQFSVERPDGSNFTLKIRSTKLEDSAMYFCASSLQGTTEAFFGQGTRLTVV.

The chain links TRBV4-2 to TRBJ2-2; 9 bases fit TRBD2. J gave up 5 bases and V 4 bases, and 2 bases lay outside the gene matches. The CDR3 loop spans 14 amino acids. Germline V gene lookup returns CDR1 LGHNA and CDR2 YNFKEQ. CDR3 DNA: TGTGCCAGCAGCCGGCGGGAGGGGACCGGGGAGCTGTTTTTT. Protein product: CASSRREGTGELFF.

This clone was detected a few times. The chain joins TRBV11-3 to TRBJ1-1, with unresolved D. CDR3 size: 12 residues. Per germline, CDR1 SGHNT and CDR2 YENEEA. Trimming removed 3 bases at V and 4 bases at J, with 6 bases between. The DNA for the CDR3 is TGTGCCAGCAGCTTCGGAACCACTGAAGCTTTCTTT. As protein: CASSFGTTEAFF.

The V and J genes are TRBV7-2 and TRBJ2-2; 9 positions match TRBD1. The CDR3 has 15 amino acids. Germline V lookup: CDR1 SGHTA, CDR2 FQGNSA. Trimming cost V 3 bases and J 7 bases; bases outside gene matches: 6. CDR3 sequence reads: CASSLGDRVVGELFF. In DNA form, the CDR3 reads TGTGCCAGCAGCTTGGGGGACAGGGTGGTCGGGGAGCTGTTTTTT. The complete variable domain, with remaining parts taken from reference TRBV7-2 and TRBJ2-2, reads GAGVSQSPSNKVTEKGKDVELRCDPISGHTALYWYRQSLGQGLEFLIYFQGNSAPDKSGLPSDRFSAERTGGSVSTLTIQRTQQEDSAVYLCASSLGDRVVGELFFGEGSRLTVL.

The rearrangement uses TRBV13 and TRBJ2-7, with TRBD2 matching over 12 bases. CDR3 length equals 14 residues. Germline CDR1 is PRHDT and CDR2 is FYEKMQ (reference sequence). The J segment lost 4 bases and the V segment lost 4 bases, leaving 2 bases of the junction unmatched. The CDR3 here is CASSSSGRGYEQYF. The CDR3 DNA reads TGTGCCAGCAGCTCTAGCGGGAGGGGGTACGAGCAGTACTTC. The variable domain in full, completed from reference TRBV13 and TRBJ2-7, reads AAGVIQSPRHLIKEKRETATLKCYPIPRHDTVYWYQQGPGQDPQFLISFYEKMQSDKGSIPDRFSAQQFSDYHSELNMSSLELGDSALYFCASSSSGRGYEQYFGPGTRLTVT.

The CDR3 DNA reads TGCAGCGTTTTCCAGGGGAACACTGAAGCTTTCTTT. It translates to CSVFQGNTEAFF. V gene TRBV29-1 combines with J gene TRBJ1-1; TRBD1 is a possible D gene (5 bases). The CDR3 spans 12 residues. Between the trimmed V and J ends, which lost 5 bases and 1 base, there was a span of 8 bases. From germline, CDR1 is SQVTM and CDR2 ANQGSEA. Full variable domain (missing parts from reference TRBV29-1 and TRBJ1-1): SAVISQKPSRDICQRGTSLTIQCQVDSQVTMMFWYRQQPGQSLTLIATANQGSEATYESGFVIDKFPISRPNLTFSTLTVSNMSPEDSSIYLCSVFQGNTEAFFGQGTRLTVV.

The chain is built from TRBV18 and TRBJ2-1, with 10 bases identical to TRBD2. CDR1 is KGHSH and CDR2 is LQKENI in the germline V gene. Unmatched junction bases numbered 19, after V lost 2 bases and J lost 6 bases. This CDR3 spans 20 amino acids. The CDR3 DNA sequence: TGTGCCAGCTCACCAAGGGCCCGGGCCGGGGCTAGCGGGAGCGTCAATGAGCAGTTCTTC. It is translated as CASSPRARAGASGSVNEQFF.

This clone was picked up a small number of times. This chain connects TRBV5-1 to TRBJ1-1, with D possibly being TRBD1 (5 bases). The V gene's germline CDR1 is SGHRS and CDR2 YFSETQ. The CDR3 totals 13 residues. Trimming took 2 bases from V and 3 from J, leaving 8 bases between them. Here the CDR3 DNA reads TGCGCCAGCAGCTTCGACAGACACACTGAAGCTTTCTTT. Translating gives CASSFDRHTEAFF.

The chain recombines TRBV7-2 with TRBJ2-1, with 10 bases lining up with TRBD2. The V and J ends lost 2 bases and 4 bases, in that order; junction bases with no gene match: 11. The CDR3 covers 18 residues. Germline CDR1 reads SGHTA; CDR2 reads FQGNSA. The CDR3 here is CASSLSPSGSWGYNEQFF. The CDR3 DNA sequence: TGTGCCAGCAGCTTATCTCCTAGCGGGAGCTGGGGATACAATGAGCAGTTCTTC.